The rows below give T cell receptor beta chains drawn from one sample of a study of T-cell memory formation after mild COVID-19. TCRdb analysed the 5' RACE reads with MiXCR anew, one entry per CDR3 protein. Here the sample spans over 500,000 distinct CDR3 sequences, 15% to 20% being singletons. The specimen was PBMCs or a T cell subset sorted from them (not recorded which). The receptors originated from an adult woman who had mild COVID-19 (a few samples of this study predate the infection). Cell type and time point are not known. The CDR3 runs from the conserved cysteine through the conserved F or W. A D gene is named only where the DNA matches it firmly. Clone size appears in some rows only: once, few, many, or a class for an expanded clone.

V	J	D	size	CDR3	DNA
TRBV2	TRBJ1-3	NA	NA	CASREGTLSGNTIYF	TGTGCCAGCAGAGAGGGGACACTGTCTGGAAACACCATATATTTT
TRBV20-1	TRBJ1-4	NA	NA	CSARDGTTNEKLFF	TGCAGTGCCAGAGACGGGACAACTAATGAAAAACTGTTTTTT
TRBV2	TRBJ2-2	NA	NA	CASSLLPGNTGELFF	TGTGCCAGCAGTCTCCTGCCGGGCAACACCGGGGAGCTGTTTTTT
TRBV19	TRBJ2-5	NA	NA	CASSIEGGQETQYF	TGTGCCAGTAGTATTGAAGGGGGCCAAGAGACCCAGTACTTC
TRBV2	TRBJ2-1	TRBD2	few	CASSGTSGFVPSWSEQFF	TGTGCCAGCAGTGGGACTAGCGGGTTTGTCCCTTCCTGGAGTGAGCAGTTCTTC
TRBV9	TRBJ2-2	NA	NA	CASSVFPDPTGELFF	TGTGCCAGCAGCGTATTCCCAGACCCCACCGGGGAGCTGTTTTTT
TRBV7-3	TRBJ2-6	NA	NA	CASSSKGSGPGANVLTF	TGTGCCAGCAGCTCCAAGGGCTCGGGCCCCGGGGCCAACGTCCTGACTTTC
TRBV4-3	TRBJ2-2	TRBD2	NA	CASSQALVGRTGELFF	TGCGCCAGCAGCCAAGCGCTCGTCGGGAGGACCGGGGAGCTGTTTTTT
TRBV9	TRBJ2-7	NA	NA	CASSVATAAPYEQYF	TGTGCCAGCAGCGTAGCAACTGCTGCCCCCTACGAGCAGTACTTC
TRBV7-9	TRBJ2-1	NA	NA	CASGTEVSYNEQFF	TGTGCCAGCGGAACAGAGGTCAGCTACAATGAGCAGTTCTTC
TRBV18	TRBJ1-2	TRBD1	few	CASSPSLTGAHGYTF	TGTGCCAGCTCACCCTCCTTGACAGGGGCCCATGGCTACACCTTC
TRBV24-1	TRBJ2-7	NA	few	CATSSYSENTYEQYF	TGTGCCACCAGTTCTTACAGTGAAAATACCTACGAGCAGTACTTC
TRBV12-3/TRBV12-4	TRBJ1-5	NA	NA	CASSPVNSNQPQHF	TGTGCCAGCAGTCCTGTTAATAGCAATCAGCCCCAGCATTTT
TRBV5-4	TRBJ1-4	TRBD1	NA	CASSADRAEKLFF	TGTGCCAGCAGCGCAGACAGGGCTGAAAAACTGTTTTTT
TRBV12-3/TRBV12-4	TRBJ2-3	NA	NA	CASSLTAIIIGDTQYF	TGTGCCAGCAGTTTGACAGCAATCATAATCGGGGATACGCAGTATTTT
TRBV6-1	TRBJ1-2	TRBD1	NA	CASSLGQGLGGYTF	TGTGCCAGCAGCTTGGGACAGGGCTTGGGGGGCTACACCTTC
TRBV4-2	TRBJ2-5	TRBD2	few	CASSQDGAGVTETQYF	TGTGCCAGCAGCCAAGATGGAGCGGGAGTAACAGAGACCCAGTACTTC
TRBV27	TRBJ2-7	NA	NA	CASRPYSGVDYEQYF	TGTGCCAGCCGACCGTATTCCGGAGTCGACTACGAGCAGTACTTC
TRBV30	TRBJ1-2	NA	few	CAWNQGANYGYTF	TGTGCCTGGAACCAGGGAGCTAACTATGGCTACACCTTC
TRBV21-1	TRBJ2-5	NA	NA	CASALSPGQDRLETQYF	TGTGCCAGCGCTTTGTCACCGGGACAGGACCGTCTTGAGACCCAGTACTTC
TRBV30	TRBJ1-1	NA	NA	CAWSVGKGTEAFF	TGTGCCTGGAGTGTTGGTAAAGGCACTGAAGCTTTCTTT
TRBV7-9	TRBJ2-1	TRBD2	NA	CASTGLAGGLAYNEQFF	TGTGCCAGCACCGGACTAGCGGGAGGACTAGCCTACAATGAGCAGTTCTTC
TRBV12-3/TRBV12-4	TRBJ1-2	NA	few	CASSSFRGYTF	TGTGCCAGCAGTTCCTTTAGGGGCTACACCTTC
TRBV23-1	TRBJ1-6	NA	NA	CASSQRSIGGPLHF	TGCGCCAGCAGTCAGAGATCCATTGGGGGACCCCTCCACTTT
TRBV3-1	TRBJ2-5	TRBD2	few	CASTPRLSSGQETQYF	TGTGCCAGCACCCCAAGATTGTCTAGCGGGCAAGAGACCCAGTACTTC
TRBV5-4	TRBJ1-2	NA	few	CASSRPGAQNYGYTF	TGTGCCAGCAGCCGGCCAGGGGCGCAGAACTATGGCTACACCTTC
TRBV7-2	TRBJ2-2	TRBD2	once	CASSPTPGLAGAPNTGELFF	TGTGCCAGCAGCCCGACACCGGGACTAGCGGGGGCTCCGAACACCGGGGAGCTGTTTTTT
TRBV6-5	TRBJ2-2	NA	NA	CAGGPHTGELFF	TGTGCCGGGGGACCACACACCGGGGAGCTGTTTTTT
TRBV19	TRBJ2-5	NA	many	CASSQRVGQETQYF	TGTGCCAGTAGTCAACGGGTAGGCCAAGAGACCCAGTACTTC
TRBV24-1	TRBJ1-2	NA	few	CATASSEAGVLSNYGYTF	TGTGCCACCGCAAGCTCGGAGGCAGGGGTTCTATCTAACTATGGCTACACCTTC
TRBV9	TRBJ1-1	NA	few	CASSAGGGRNTEAFF	TGTGCCAGCAGCGCCGGGGGCGGAAGGAACACTGAAGCTTTCTTT
TRBV12-5	TRBJ1-1	NA	NA	CASGFGRTSGVTEAFF	TGTGCTAGTGGTTTCGGCCGAACATCCGGGGTCACTGAAGCTTTCTTT